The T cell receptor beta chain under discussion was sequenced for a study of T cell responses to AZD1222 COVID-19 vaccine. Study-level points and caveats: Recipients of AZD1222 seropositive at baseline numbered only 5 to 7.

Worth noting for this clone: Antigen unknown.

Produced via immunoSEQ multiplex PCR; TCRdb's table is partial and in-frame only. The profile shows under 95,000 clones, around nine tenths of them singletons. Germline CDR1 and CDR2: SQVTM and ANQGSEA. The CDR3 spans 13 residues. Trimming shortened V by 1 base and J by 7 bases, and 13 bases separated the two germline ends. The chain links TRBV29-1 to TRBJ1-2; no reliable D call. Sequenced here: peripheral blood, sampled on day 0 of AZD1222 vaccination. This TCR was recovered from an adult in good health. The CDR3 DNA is TGCAGCGTTGAAGTGCCGCTTTCTGGTGGCTACACCTTC. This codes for CSVEVPLSGGYTF.